The 10 T cell receptor beta chains below come from one sample, sequenced in a study of blood T cell repertoires in COVID-19. TCRdb's table, derived via immunoSEQ multiplex PCR, lists solely in-frame clones and lacks some. The sample yields about 250,000 clones, more than 75% seen once. The sample consisted of peripheral blood. The receptors were gathered from a woman over 75 with COVID-19, enrolled during active disease.

The chain couples TRBV24-1 to TRBJ2-3, with D maybe TRBD1 (5 bases). The CDR3 covers 15 residues. The germline V gene encodes CDR1 KGHDR and CDR2 SFDVKD. Between the trimmed V and J ends, which lost 2 bases and 8 bases, there was a span of 16 bases. This CDR3 reads CATSDSATPQGTQYF. CDR3 sequence (DNA): TGTGCCACCAGTGATTCAGCCACCCCGCAGGGTACGCAGTATTTT.

CDR3: CASSSPNQDEQFF. The CDR3 DNA is TGTGCCAGCAGCTCGCCGAACCAGGATGAGCAGTTCTTC. V gene TRBV7-2 combines with J gene TRBJ2-1, with D uncertain. The ends were cut back, 4 bases at V and 8 bases at J, with 12 bases in the middle. The CDR3 is made up of 13 amino acids. Germline CDR1 is SGHTA and CDR2 is FQGNSA.

This clone was recorded only once. Other DNA sequences within the sample encode an identical CDR3. The gene calls are TRBV6-6 and TRBJ2-5, with TRBD1 identical over 8 bases. Germline CDR1 reads MNHNY; CDR2 reads SVGAGI (reference sequence). This CDR3 spans 14 amino acids. J was trimmed by 5 bases and V by 2 bases; bases with no gene match: 4. The CDR3 DNA is TGTGCCAGCAGTTACGCAGGGGGCACGGAGACCCAGTACTTC. The encoded protein is CASSYAGGTETQYF.

The chain links TRBV5-4 to TRBJ2-5; 8 bases fit TRBD2. CDR3 length: 15 residues. Germline V gives CDR1 SGHNT, CDR2 YYREEE (reference sequence). J lost 4 bases, V lost 1 base, and 6 bases had no gene match. CDR3 DNA sequence: TGTGCCAGCAGCTTGCGGGGGGGCGCAGGAGAGACCCAGTACTTC. Residues: CASSLRGGAGETQYF.

The V and J genes are TRBV7-2 and TRBJ1-2; D gene ambiguous. V was trimmed by 0 bases and J by 6 bases, leaving 8 bases between them. Germline V CDR1 and CDR2: SGHTA, FQGNSA. The CDR3 is made up of 13 amino acids. As DNA, the CDR3 is TGTGCCAGCAGCTTAGCACAGTGGGATGGCTACACCTTC. Translation: CASSLAQWDGYTF.

This chain uses TRBV10-3 with TRBJ1-3; 7 bases are shared with TRBD1. The junction had 6 bases not matched to a gene; V was cut back by 2 bases and J by 2 bases. CDR1 and CDR2 (germline): ENHRY, SYGVKD. There are 16 residues in the CDR3. CDR3 residues: CAISEGQGDPGNTIYF. CDR3 bases: TGTGCCATCAGTGAGGGGCAGGGGGATCCTGGAAACACCATATATTTT.

This chain joins TRBV5-1 and TRBJ2-3, with 12 bases lining up with TRBD2. V trimming: 0 bases; J trimming: 2 bases; junction bases outside the gene matches: 7. Per the germline V gene, CDR1 is SGHRS and CDR2 is YFSETQ. This CDR3 has 18 residues. CDR3: CASSLDLAGGLPTDTQYF. As DNA, the CDR3 is TGCGCCAGCAGCTTGGACCTAGCGGGGGGGCTTCCCACAGATACGCAGTATTTT.

The rearrangement links TRBV11-2 to TRBJ1-2; D unresolved. With 1 base removed from V and 7 bases from J, the gap between germline ends came to 13 bases. The CDR3 is 14 amino acids. Germline V gene sequence: CDR1 SGHAT, CDR2 FQNNGV. The CDR3 nucleotides read TGTGCCAGCAGCTTAGGGGAGACCTCCGGTGGCTACACCTTC. Translated, it gives CASSLGETSGGYTF.

The rearrangement links TRBV11-2 to TRBJ2-4, with 9 bases aligning to TRBD2. The CDR3 extends over 13 amino acids. CDR1 and CDR2 (germline): SGHAT, FQNNGV. Trimming at V came to 6 bases and at J to 7 bases, leaving 4 bases not matched to a gene. The CDR3 sequence is CASRGLARNIQYF. CDR3 bases: TGTGCCAGCAGGGGACTAGCACGGAACATTCAGTACTTC.

V and J are TRBV4-1 and TRBJ1-5; 10 bases are a match to TRBD1. The germline V gene has CDR1 MGHRA and CDR2 YSYEKL. This CDR3 is 15 amino acids long. J was trimmed by 1 base and V by 4 bases; bases with no gene match: 1. CDR3 sequence (DNA): TGCGCCAGCAGCCCGGGACAGGGGAGCAATCAGCCCCAGCATTTT. This translates into CASSPGQGSNQPQHF.